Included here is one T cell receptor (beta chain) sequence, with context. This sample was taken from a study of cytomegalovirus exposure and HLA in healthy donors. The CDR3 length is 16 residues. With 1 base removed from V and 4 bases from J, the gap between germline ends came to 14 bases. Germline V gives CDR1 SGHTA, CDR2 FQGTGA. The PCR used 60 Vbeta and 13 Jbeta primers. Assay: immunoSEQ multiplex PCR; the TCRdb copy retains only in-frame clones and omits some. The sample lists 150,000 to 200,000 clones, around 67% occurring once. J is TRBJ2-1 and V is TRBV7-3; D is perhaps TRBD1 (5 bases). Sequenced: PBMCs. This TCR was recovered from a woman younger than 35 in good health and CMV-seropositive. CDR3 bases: TGTGCCAGCAGCTTAAAGGGCAGGGCGACTTACAATGAGCAGTTCTTC. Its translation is CASSLKGRATYNEQFF.